This TCR beta chain was identified during a study of CD8+CD57+ T cells in acquired aplastic anemia. Overall study: Yields of DNA that came from sorted CD4+ and CD8+ cells averaged roughly 3.2 ug.

With regard to this clonotype: Its target is unknown.

Germline CDR1 reads SGHAT; CDR2 reads FQDESV (reference sequence). V dropped 4 bases and J dropped 3; count of bases not matched to a gene: 13. The CDR3 consists of 17 residues. Patients sequenced had flow cytometry evidence of CD8+CD57+ cell expansion. Genomic DNA served as template for TCR beta VDJ and CDR3 profiling. MiXCR, applied by TCRdb to the reads, yields one record per CDR3 protein. The sample holds some 160,000 distinct CDR3 sequences, about 45% seen once. Study results and limitations: Both patients and controls carried the same twenty-nine CD8+ CDR3 sequences. Patients showed no significant difference from controls in CD8+ Simpson's diversity.

The sequence was collected from a human donor with aplastic anemia. Sequencing used sorted CD4+, CD8+, or CD8+CD57+ T cells (not recorded which) from PBMCs. V usage is TRBV11-1 and J usage is TRBJ2-7, with 9 positions matching TRBD1. This CDR3 is CASSSYLVGTGHYEQYF. CDR3 bases: TGTGCCAGCAGCTCCTACCTGGTGGGGACAGGGCACTACGAGCAGTACTTC.